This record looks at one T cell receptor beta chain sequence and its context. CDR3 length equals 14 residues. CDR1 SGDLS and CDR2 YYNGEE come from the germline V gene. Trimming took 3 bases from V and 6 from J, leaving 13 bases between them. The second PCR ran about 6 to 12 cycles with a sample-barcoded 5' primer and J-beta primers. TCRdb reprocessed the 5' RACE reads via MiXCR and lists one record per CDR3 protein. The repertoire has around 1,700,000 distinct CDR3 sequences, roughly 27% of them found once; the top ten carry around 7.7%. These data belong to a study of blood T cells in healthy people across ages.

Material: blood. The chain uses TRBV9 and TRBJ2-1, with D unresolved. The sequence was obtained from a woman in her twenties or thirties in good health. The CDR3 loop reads CASSGGVGFNEQFF. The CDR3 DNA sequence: TGTGCCAGCAGCGGAGGTGTAGGGTTCAATGAGCAGTTCTTC.